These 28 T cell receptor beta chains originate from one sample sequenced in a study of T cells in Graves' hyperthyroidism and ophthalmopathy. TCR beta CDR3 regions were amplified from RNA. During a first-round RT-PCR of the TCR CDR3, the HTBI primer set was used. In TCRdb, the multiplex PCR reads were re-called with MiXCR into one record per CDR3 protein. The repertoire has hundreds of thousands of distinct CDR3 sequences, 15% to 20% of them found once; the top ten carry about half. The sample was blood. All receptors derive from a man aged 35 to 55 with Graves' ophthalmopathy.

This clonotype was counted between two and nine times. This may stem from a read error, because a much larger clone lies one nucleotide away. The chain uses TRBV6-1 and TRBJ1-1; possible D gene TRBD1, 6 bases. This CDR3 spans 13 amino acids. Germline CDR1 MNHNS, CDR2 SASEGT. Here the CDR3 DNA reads TGTGTCAGCAGTACGGACAGGAACACTGAAGCTTTCTTT. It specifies CVSSTDRNTEAFF.

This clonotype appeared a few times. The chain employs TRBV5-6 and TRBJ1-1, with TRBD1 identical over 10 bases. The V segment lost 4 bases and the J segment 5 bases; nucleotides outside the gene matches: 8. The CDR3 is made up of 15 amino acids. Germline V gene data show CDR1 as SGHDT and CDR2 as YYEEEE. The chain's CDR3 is CASSGPTGGPTEAFF. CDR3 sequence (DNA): TGTGCCAGCAGCGGTCCGACAGGGGGCCCGACTGAAGCTTTCTTT.

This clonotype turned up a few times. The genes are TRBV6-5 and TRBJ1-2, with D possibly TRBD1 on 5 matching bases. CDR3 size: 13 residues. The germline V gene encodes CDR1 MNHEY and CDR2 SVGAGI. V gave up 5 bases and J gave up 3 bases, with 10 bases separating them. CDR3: CASSPRDYYGYTF. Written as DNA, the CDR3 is TGTGCCAGCAGTCCCAGGGATTACTATGGCTACACCTTC.

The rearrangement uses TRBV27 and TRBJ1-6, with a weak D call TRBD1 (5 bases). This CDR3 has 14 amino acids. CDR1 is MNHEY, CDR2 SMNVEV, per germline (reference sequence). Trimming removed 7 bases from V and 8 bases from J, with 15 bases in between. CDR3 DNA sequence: TGTGCCAGCACCTTCGGGGGGATTCATTCACCCCTCCACTTT. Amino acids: CASTFGGIHSPLHF.

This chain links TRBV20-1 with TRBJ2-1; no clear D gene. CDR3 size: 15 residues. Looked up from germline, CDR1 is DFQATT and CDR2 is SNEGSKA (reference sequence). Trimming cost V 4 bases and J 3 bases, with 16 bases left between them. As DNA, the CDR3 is TGCAGTGCTACTAATTCACCTCCTCACTACAATGAGCAGTTCTTC. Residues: CSATNSPPHYNEQFF.

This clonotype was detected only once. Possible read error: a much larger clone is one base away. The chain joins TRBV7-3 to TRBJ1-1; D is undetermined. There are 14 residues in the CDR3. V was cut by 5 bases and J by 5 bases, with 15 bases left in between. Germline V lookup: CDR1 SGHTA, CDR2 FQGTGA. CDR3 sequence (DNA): TGTGCCAGCAGCGCCCATAGCATAGGGACTGAAGCTTTCTTT. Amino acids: CASSAHSIGTEAFF. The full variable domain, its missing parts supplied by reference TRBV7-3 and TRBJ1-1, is GAGVSQTPSNKVTEKGKYVELRCDPISGHTALYWYRQSLGQGPEFLIYFQGTGAADDSGLPNDRFFAVRPEGSVSTLKIQRTERGDSAVYLCASSAHSIGTEAFFGQGTRLTVV.

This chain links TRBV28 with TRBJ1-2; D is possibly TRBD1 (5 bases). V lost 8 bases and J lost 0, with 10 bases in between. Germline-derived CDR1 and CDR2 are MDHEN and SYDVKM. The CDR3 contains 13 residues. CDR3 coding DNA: TGTGCCAGCTGTTACAGGTCTAACTATGGCTACACCTTC. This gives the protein CASCYRSNYGYTF.

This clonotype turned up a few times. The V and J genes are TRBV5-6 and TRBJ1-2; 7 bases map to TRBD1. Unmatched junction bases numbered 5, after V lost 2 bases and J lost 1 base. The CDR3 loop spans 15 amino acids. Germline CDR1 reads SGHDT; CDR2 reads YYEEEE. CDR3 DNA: TGTGCCAGCAGCTTAACCGGGACAGTTAACTATGGCTACACCTTC. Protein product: CASSLTGTVNYGYTF.

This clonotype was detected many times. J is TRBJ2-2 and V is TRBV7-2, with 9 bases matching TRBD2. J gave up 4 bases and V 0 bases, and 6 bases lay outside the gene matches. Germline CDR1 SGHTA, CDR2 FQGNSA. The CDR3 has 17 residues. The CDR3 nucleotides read TGTGCCAGCAGCTTAGCGCTGGGTAGCGGGAGCACCGGGGAGCTGTTTTTT. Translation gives CASSLALGSGSTGELFF. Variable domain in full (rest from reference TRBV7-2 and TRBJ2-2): GAGVSQSPSNKVTEKGKDVELRCDPISGHTALYWYRQSLGQGLEFLIYFQGNSAPDKSGLPSDRFSAERTGGSVSTLTIQRTQQEDSAVYLCASSLALGSGSTGELFFGEGSRLTVL.

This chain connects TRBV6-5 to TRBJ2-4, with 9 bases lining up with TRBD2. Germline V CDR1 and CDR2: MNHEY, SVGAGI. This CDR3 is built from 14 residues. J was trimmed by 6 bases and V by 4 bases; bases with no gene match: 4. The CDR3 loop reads CASSSPSGANIQYF. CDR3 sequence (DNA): TGTGCCAGCAGTTCCCCTAGCGGGGCAAACATTCAGTACTTC.

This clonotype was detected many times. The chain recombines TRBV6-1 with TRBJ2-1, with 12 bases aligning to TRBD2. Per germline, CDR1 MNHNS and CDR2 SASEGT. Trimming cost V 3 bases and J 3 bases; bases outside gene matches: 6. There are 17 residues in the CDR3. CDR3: CASSDITSGRNYNEQFF. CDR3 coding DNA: TGTGCCAGCAGTGACATTACTAGCGGGAGGAACTACAATGAGCAGTTCTTC.

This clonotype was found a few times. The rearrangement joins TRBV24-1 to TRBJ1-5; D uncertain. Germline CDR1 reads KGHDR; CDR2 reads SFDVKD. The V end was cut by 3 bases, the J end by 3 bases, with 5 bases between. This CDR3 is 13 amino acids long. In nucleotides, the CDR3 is TGTGCCACCAGTGATGGCAACAATCAGCCCCAGCATTTT. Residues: CATSDGNNQPQHF.

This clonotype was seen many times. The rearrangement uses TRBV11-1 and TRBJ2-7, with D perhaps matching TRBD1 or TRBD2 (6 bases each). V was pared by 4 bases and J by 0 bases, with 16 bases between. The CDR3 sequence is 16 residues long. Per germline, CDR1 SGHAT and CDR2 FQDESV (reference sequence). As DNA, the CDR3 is TGTGCCAGCAGCTCTCGGCGGGACATACTCTCCTACGAGCAGTACTTC. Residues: CASSSRRDILSYEQYF.

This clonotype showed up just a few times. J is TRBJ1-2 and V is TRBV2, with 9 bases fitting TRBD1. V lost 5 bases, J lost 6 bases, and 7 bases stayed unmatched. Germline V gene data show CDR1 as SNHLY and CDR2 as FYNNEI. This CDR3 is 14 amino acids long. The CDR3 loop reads CASSSPGTGNGYTF. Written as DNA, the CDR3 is TGTGCCAGCAGTTCCCCCGGGACAGGGAATGGCTACACCTTC.

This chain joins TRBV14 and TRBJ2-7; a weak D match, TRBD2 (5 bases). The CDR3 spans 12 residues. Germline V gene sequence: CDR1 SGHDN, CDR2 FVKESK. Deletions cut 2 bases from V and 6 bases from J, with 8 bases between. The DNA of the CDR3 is TGTGCCAGCAGCCAATTCGCGGGCGAGCAGTACTTC. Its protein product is CASSQFAGEQYF.

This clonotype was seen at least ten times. The CDR3 reads CASSPRTSSYEQYF. CDR3 coding DNA: TGTGCCAGCTCACCAAGGACATCCTCCTACGAGCAGTACTTC. The V and J genes are TRBV18 and TRBJ2-7, with a tentative D call TRBD1 (5 bases). Trimming removed 2 bases at V and 0 bases at J, with 8 bases between. This CDR3 spans 14 amino acids. CDR1 is KGHSH and CDR2 is LQKENI in the germline V gene.

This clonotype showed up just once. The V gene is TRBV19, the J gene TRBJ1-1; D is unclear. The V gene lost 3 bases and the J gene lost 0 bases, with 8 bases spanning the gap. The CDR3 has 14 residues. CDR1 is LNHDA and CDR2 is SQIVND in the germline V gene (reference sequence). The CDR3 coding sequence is TGTGCCAGTAGTATGGATTCGATGAACACTGAAGCTTTCTTT. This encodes CASSMDSMNTEAFF.

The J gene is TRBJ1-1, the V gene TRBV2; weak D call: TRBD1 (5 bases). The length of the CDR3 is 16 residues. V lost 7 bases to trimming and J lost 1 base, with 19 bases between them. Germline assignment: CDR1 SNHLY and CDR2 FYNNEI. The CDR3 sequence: CASILGWGISNTEAFF. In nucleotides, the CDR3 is TGTGCCAGCATCCTGGGATGGGGGATATCGAACACTGAAGCTTTCTTT.

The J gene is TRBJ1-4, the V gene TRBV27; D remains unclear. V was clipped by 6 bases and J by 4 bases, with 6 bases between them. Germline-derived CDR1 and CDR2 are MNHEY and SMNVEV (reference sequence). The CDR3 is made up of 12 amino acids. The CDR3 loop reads CASSPGNEKLFF. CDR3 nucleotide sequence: TGTGCCAGCAGCCCTGGTAATGAAAAACTGTTTTTT.

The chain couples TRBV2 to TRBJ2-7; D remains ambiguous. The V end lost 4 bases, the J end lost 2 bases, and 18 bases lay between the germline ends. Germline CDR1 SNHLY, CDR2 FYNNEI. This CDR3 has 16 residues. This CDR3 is CASSAGPSSLTYEQYF. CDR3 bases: TGTGCCAGCAGTGCAGGACCCTCCTCACTAACCTACGAGCAGTACTTC.

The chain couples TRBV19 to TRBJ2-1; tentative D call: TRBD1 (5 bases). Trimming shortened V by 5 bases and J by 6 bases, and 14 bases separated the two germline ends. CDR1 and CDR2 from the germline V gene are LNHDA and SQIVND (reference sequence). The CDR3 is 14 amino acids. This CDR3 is CASSFLPGANEQFF. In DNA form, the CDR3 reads TGTGCCAGTAGTTTCCTACCTGGGGCCAATGAGCAGTTCTTC.

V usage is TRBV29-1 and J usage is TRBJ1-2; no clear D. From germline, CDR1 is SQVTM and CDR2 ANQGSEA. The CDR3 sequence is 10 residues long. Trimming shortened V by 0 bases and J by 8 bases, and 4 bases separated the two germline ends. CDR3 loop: CSVEEGGYTF. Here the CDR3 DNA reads TGCAGCGTTGAAGAGGGAGGCTACACCTTC.

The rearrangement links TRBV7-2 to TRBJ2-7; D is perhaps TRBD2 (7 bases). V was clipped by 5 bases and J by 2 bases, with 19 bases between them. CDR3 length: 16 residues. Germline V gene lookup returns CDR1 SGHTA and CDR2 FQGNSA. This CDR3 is CASSVGAAGATYEQYF. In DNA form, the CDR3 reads TGTGCCAGCAGCGTCGGGGCGGCGGGGGCCACCTACGAGCAGTACTTC.

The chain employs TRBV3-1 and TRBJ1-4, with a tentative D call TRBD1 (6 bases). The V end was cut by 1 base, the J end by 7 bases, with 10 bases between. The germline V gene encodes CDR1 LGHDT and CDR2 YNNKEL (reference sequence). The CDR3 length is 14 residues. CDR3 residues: CASSQARGGEKLFF. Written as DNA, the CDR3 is TGTGCCAGCAGCCAAGCCAGGGGTGGTGAAAAACTGTTTTTT. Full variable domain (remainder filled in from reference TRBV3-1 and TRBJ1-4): DTAVSQTPKYLVTQMGNDKSIKCEQNLGHDTMYWYKQDSKKFLKIMFSYNNKELIINETVPNRFSPKSPDKAHLNLHINSLELGDSAVYFCASSQARGGEKLFFGSGTQLSVL.

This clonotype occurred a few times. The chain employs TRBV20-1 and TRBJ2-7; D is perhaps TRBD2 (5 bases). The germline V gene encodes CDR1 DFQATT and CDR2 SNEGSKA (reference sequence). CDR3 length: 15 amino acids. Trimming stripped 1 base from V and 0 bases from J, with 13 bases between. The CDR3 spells CSARALLVLSYEQYF. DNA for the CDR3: TGCAGTGCTAGAGCTCTACTAGTCCTCTCCTACGAGCAGTACTTC.

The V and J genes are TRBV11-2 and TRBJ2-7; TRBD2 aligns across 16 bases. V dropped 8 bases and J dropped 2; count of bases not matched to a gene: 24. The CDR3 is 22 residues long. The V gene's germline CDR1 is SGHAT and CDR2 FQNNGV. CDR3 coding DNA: TGTGCCAGCGGATACCCCCCTACCGGGACTAGCGGGAGGGGTATGGCGGCCTACGAGCAGTACTTC. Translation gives CASGYPPTGTSGRGMAAYEQYF.

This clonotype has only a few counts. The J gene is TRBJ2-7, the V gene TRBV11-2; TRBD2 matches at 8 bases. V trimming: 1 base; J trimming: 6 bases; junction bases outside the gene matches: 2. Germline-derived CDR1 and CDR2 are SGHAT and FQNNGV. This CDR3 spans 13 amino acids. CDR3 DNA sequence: TGTGCCAGCAGCTTAGGGACTAGCAGCGAGCAGTACTTC. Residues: CASSLGTSSEQYF.

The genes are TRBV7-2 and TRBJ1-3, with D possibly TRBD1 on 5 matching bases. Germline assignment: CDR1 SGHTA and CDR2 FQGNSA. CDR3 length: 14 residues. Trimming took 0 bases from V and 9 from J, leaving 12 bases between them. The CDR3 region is CASSLALQGGTIYF. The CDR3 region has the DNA TGTGCCAGCAGCTTAGCCCTCCAGGGAGGCACCATATATTTT.